This TCR beta chain was captured by sequencing in a study of CD8+ T cells in alopecia areata. Study summary: Tofacitinib dosing lasted 6 to 18 months, which was then followed by 6 months off drug. Whole-study results and caveats: Scalp sequencing also captures normal skin's resident alphabeta T cells.

Germline CDR1 reads SGHAT; CDR2 reads FQNNGV. This CDR3 is built from 13 residues. V was clipped by 1 base and J by 8 bases, with 9 bases between them. Extracted RNA was reverse transcribed, and the resulting cDNA served as sequencing template. The assay was immunoSEQ multiplex PCR, and TCRdb's table has in-frame clones only and misses some. Counted here are roughly 120,000 clones, roughly two fifths occurring once; the ten biggest clones make up about 3.1%. A note on this clone: Antigen unknown.

Peripheral blood, together with lesional scalp punch biopsies, was collected from alopecia areata patients. Sorting of CD4+ and CD8+ T cells was performed on PBMCs. This clonotype originated in a human donor with alopecia areata. The sequenced material came from CD4+ T cells sorted from blood. The chain links TRBV11-2 to TRBJ2-1; D gene unclear. Written as DNA, the CDR3 is TGTGCCAGCAGCTTAGTGGCACTCTATGAGCAGTTCTTC. Translation gives CASSLVALYEQFF.